This TCR beta chain came from a study of blood T cell repertoires in COVID-19. Study-level background: Material from acute and convalescent COVID-19 was sourced from the United States, Italy and Spain. The analysed material was cDNA or gDNA that came from T cells, B-cell-depleted T cells, or PBMCs.

Original processing methods: Estimation of nucleated cell counts was performed using reference gene primer amplification. The repertoire was sequenced with immunoSEQ multiplex PCR; TCRdb's copy has only in-frame clones and lacks some. V and J calls and clone size come straight from that table; D and trimming were deduced from the DNA. The table records about 250,000 clones, roughly 87% of them present only once. The clonotype originates from a man aged 18 to 29 with active or convalescent COVID-19. Sequenced: peripheral blood.

CDR3 residues: CASSQDRDWRNTEAFF. CDR3 coding DNA: TGTGCCAGCAGCCAAGATCGAGACTGGCGGAACACTGAAGCTTTCTTT. The chain is built from TRBV14 and TRBJ1-1; D uncertain. The CDR3 sequence is 16 residues long. CDR1 SGHDN and CDR2 FVKESK come from the germline V gene. V was shortened by 0 bases and J by 1 base, with 12 bases between the two germline ends.